These 15 T cell receptor beta chains were sequenced from one sample in a study of blood T cell repertoires in COVID-19. This table comes from immunoSEQ multiplex PCR, and its TCRdb copy is limited to in-frame clones, with some not included. The sample lists some 260,000 clones; almost 90% were seen once. The sample consisted of peripheral blood. Receptors were obtained from an elderly man with acute or convalescent COVID-19.

The chain carries TRBV2 and TRBJ1-4, with D possibly TRBD1 on 5 matching bases. CDR3 size: 13 residues. CDR1 is SNHLY and CDR2 is FYNNEI in the germline V gene. Trimming cost V 8 bases and J 8 bases, with 15 bases left between them. CDR3 DNA sequence: TGTGCCAGCCGCAAGATACAGGTCGAAAAACTGTTTTTT. It translates to CASRKIQVEKLFF.

The CDR3 region is CASSPPGQALGYTF. As DNA, the CDR3 is TGCGCCAGCAGCCCCCCGGGACAGGCATTGGGCTACACCTTC. The chain uses TRBV5-1 and TRBJ1-2, with 8 positions matching TRBD1. The CDR3 totals 14 residues. With 4 bases clipped from V and 8 bases from J, the junction kept 10 bases outside the gene matches. CDR1 and CDR2 from the germline V gene are SGHRS and YFSETQ.

The V gene is TRBV27, the J gene TRBJ1-6, with D hard to call. Germline lookup yields CDR1 MNHEY and CDR2 SMNVEV (reference sequence). V lost 3 bases, J lost 7 bases, and 13 bases lay in between. CDR3 length equals 15 residues. The CDR3 loop reads CASSFTAFLNSPLHF. The CDR3 DNA sequence: TGTGCCAGCAGTTTTACAGCATTCTTAAATTCACCCCTCCACTTT.

This chain uses TRBV19 with TRBJ2-5, with TRBD1 matching over 7 bases. The length of the CDR3 is 16 residues. The junction had 16 bases not matched to a gene; V was cut back by 7 bases and J by 5 bases. The germline V gene encodes CDR1 LNHDA and CDR2 SQIVND (reference sequence). The CDR3 loop reads CASTSRGGPKPETQYF. As DNA, the CDR3 is TGTGCCAGTACCAGTAGAGGGGGCCCAAAACCGGAGACCCAGTACTTC.

A note on this clone: Distinct nucleotide sequences in the sample also encode this CDR3. The chain joins TRBV19 to TRBJ1-5; tentative D call: TRBD1 (5 bases). V was clipped by 5 bases and J by 4 bases, with 9 bases between them. The CDR3 is made up of 13 amino acids. Germline V gives CDR1 LNHDA, CDR2 SQIVND (reference sequence). The CDR3, as DNA: TGTGCCAGTAGTCTTGACAGAAATCAGCCCCAGCATTTT. It encodes CASSLDRNQPQHF.

This clone was seen a handful of times. The V call is TRBV7-2, the J call TRBJ1-2; D is perhaps TRBD1 (5 bases). The germline V gene encodes CDR1 SGHTA and CDR2 FQGNSA. V gave up 1 base and J gave up 9 bases, with 9 bases separating them. The CDR3 contains 12 residues. The CDR3 nucleotides read TGTGCCAGCAGCTTAGAAGGGACTCGCTACACCTTC. It is translated as CASSLEGTRYTF. Together with reference TRBV7-2 and TRBJ1-2, the CDR3 gives the full variable domain: GAGVSQSPSNKVTEKGKDVELRCDPISGHTALYWYRQSLGQGLEFLIYFQGNSAPDKSGLPSDRFSAERTGGSVSTLTIQRTQQEDSAVYLCASSLEGTRYTFGSGTRLTVV.

The CDR3 is CASSPRQELTEAFF. The CDR3 nucleotides read TGCGCCAGCAGCCCGCGACAGGAGTTAACTGAAGCTTTCTTT. The J gene is TRBJ1-1, the V gene TRBV5-1; D is perhaps TRBD1 (6 bases). Germline V gene sequence: CDR1 SGHRS, CDR2 YFSETQ. The V end was cut by 4 bases, the J end by 5 bases, with 15 bases between. This CDR3 comprises 14 residues.

The chain recombines TRBV25-1 with TRBJ2-7; 8 nucleotides agree with TRBD1. Germline trimming cut 1 base from V and 0 bases from J; bases unmatched to any gene: 11. The CDR3 sequence is 18 residues long. Germline V CDR1 and CDR2: MGHDK, SYGVNS. CDR3 in amino acids: CASSESIPRQGSSYEQYF. CDR3 coding DNA: TGTGCCAGCAGTGAATCAATACCCCGACAGGGGAGCTCCTACGAGCAGTACTTC.

The table lists this clone with many counts. The chain employs TRBV4-1 and TRBJ1-1; 9 bases agree with TRBD1. The germline gives CDR1 MGHRA, CDR2 YSYEKL. V lost 1 base and J lost 1; bases outside the gene matches: 10. The CDR3 has 18 amino acids. The CDR3 sequence is CASSQGSPGQGRNTEAFF. In nucleotides, the CDR3 is TGCGCCAGCAGCCAAGGGAGTCCGGGACAGGGAAGGAACACTGAAGCTTTCTTT.

The chain has TRBV19 and TRBJ1-2; TRBD1 matches 9 bases. Germline trimming cut 6 bases from V and 2 bases from J; bases unmatched to any gene: 4. The CDR3 sequence is 14 residues long. Germline V gives CDR1 LNHDA, CDR2 SQIVND (reference sequence). CDR3 DNA: TGTGCCAGTAGATCCGGGACAGGGAACTATGGCTACACCTTC. Protein: CASRSGTGNYGYTF.

This rearrangement joins TRBV5-1 to TRBJ1-4; no firm D call. V dropped 6 bases and J dropped 0 bases, with 6 bases sitting between them. The CDR3 is 13 residues long. CDR1 and CDR2 from the germline V gene are SGHRS and YFSETQ. Written as DNA, the CDR3 is TGCGCCAGCACCGGTGCAACTAATGAAAAACTGTTTTTT. The encoded protein is CASTGATNEKLFF.

Only a few counts were recorded for this clone. The genes are TRBV5-4 and TRBJ2-1, with D possibly matching TRBD2 (5 bases). V lost 1 base and J lost 7, with 18 bases in between. Germline CDR1 reads SGHNT; CDR2 reads YYREEE (reference sequence). The CDR3 spans 16 residues. CDR3 coding DNA: TGTGCCAGCAGCTTGCCCAGCGGAAACCAGAAGAATGAGCAGTTCTTC. This encodes CASSLPSGNQKNEQFF.

The chain recombines TRBV5-1 with TRBJ2-1, with 7 bases matching TRBD1. The CDR3 sequence is 13 residues long. V was pared by 0 bases and J by 16 bases, with 10 bases of the junction left unmatched. Germline CDR1 is SGHRS and CDR2 is YFSETQ. Here the CDR3 reads CASSLAALGQDFF. The DNA for the CDR3 is TGCGCCAGCAGCTTGGCGGCCCTCGGACAGGATTTCTTC.

The chain carries TRBV28 and TRBJ2-7; D gene unclear. Germline lookup yields CDR1 MDHEN and CDR2 SYDVKM. This CDR3 has 12 amino acids. V was clipped by 1 base and J by 3 bases, with 4 bases between them. DNA of the CDR3: TGTGCCAGCAGTTTATACGGCTACGAGCAGTACTTC. The encoded protein is CASSLYGYEQYF.

This chain uses TRBV18 with TRBJ2-7; D gene unclear. Looked up from germline, CDR1 is KGHSH and CDR2 is LQKENI. The CDR3 runs to 11 residues. CDR3 amino acids: CATGTSYEQYF. CDR3 DNA sequence: TGTGCAACCGGTACGAGCTACGAGCAGTACTTC. The variable domain in full, with the rest retrieved from reference TRBV18 and TRBJ2-7, is NAGVMQNPRHLVRRRGQEARLRCSPMKGHSHVYWYRQLPEEGLKFMVYLQKENIIDESGMPKERFSAEFPKEGPSILRIQQVVRGDSAAYFCATGTSYEQYFGPGTRLTVT.